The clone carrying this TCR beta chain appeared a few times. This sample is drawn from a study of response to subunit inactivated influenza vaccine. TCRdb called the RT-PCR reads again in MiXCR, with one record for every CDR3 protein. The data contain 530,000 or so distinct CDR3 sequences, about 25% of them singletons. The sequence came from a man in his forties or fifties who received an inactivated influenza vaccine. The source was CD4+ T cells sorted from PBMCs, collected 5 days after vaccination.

The CDR3 protein is CASSLFRLAGGVRDEQFF. The CDR3, as DNA: TGCGCCAGCAGCTTATTTCGTCTAGCGGGGGGAGTGCGCGATGAGCAGTTCTTC. The chain is built from TRBV5-1 and TRBJ2-1, with 11 bases fitting TRBD2. Per germline, CDR1 SGHRS and CDR2 YFSETQ. Trimming removed 2 bases from V and 8 bases from J; junction bases left unmatched: 15. The CDR3 has 18 amino acids. Full variable domain (missing parts from reference TRBV5-1 and TRBJ2-1): KAGVTQTPRYLIKTRGQQVTLSCSPISGHRSVSWYQQTPGQGLQFLFEYFSETQRNKGNFPGRFSGRQFSNSRSEMNVSTLELGDSALYLCASSLFRLAGGVRDEQFFGPGTRLTVL.